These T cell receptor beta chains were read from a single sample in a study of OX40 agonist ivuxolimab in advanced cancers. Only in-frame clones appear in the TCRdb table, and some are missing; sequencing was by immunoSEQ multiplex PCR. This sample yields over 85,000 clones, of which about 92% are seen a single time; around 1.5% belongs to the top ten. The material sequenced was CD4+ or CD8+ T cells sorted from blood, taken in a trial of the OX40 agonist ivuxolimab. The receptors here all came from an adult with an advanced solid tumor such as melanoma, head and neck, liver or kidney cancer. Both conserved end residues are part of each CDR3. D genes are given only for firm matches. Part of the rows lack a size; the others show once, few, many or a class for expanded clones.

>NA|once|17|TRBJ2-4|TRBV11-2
TGTGCCAGCAGCTCTCACGTAGGACAGCTAGCCAAAAACATTCAGTACTTC
CASSSHVGQLAKNIQYF
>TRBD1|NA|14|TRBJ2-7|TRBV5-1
TGCGCCAGCAGCGCCCGGGACAGGGGGTACGAGCAGTACTTC
CASSARDRGYEQYF
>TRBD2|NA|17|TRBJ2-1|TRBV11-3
TGTGCCAGCAGCTTAGTTAGCGGGACGGGAGGTTACAATGAGCAGTTCTTC
CASSLVSGTGGYNEQFF
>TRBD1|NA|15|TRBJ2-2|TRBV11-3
TGTGCCAGCAGCTTTGAGGGGGCGAGGACCGGGGAGCTGTTTTTT
CASSFEGARTGELFF
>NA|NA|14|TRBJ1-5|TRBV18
TGTGCCAGCTCACCAACGGGGGGCAATCAGCCCCAGCATTTT
CASSPTGGNQPQHF
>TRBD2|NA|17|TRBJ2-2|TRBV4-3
TGCGCCAGCAGCCAAGAGGGCCTAGCGGGAGAACCCGGGGAGCTGTTTTTT
CASSQEGLAGEPGELFF
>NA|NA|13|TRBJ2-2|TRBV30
TGTGCCTGGAGTGTAGGGAACACCGGGGAGCTGTTTTTT
CAWSVGNTGELFF
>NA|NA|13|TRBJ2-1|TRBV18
TGTGCCAGCTCACCACCGAACTACAATGAGCAGTTCTTC
CASSPPNYNEQFF
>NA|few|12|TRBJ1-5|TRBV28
TGTGCCAGCAGTTCAGGGGTTCAGCCCCAGCATTTT
CASSSGVQPQHF
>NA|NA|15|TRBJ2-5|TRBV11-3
TGTGCCAGCAGCTTTAGCGGTAATTACCAAGAGACCCAGTACTTC
CASSFSGNYQETQYF
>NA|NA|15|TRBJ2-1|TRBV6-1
TGTGCCAGCAGTACGGGGGTCCTGGTATACAATGAGCAGTTCTTC
CASSTGVLVYNEQFF
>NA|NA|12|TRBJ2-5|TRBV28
TGTGCCAGCAGTTTGACGCAAGAGACCCAGTACTTC
CASSLTQETQYF
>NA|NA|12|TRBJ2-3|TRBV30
TGTGCCTGGGTACTAGGAGGGGATACGCAGTATTTT
CAWVLGGDTQYF
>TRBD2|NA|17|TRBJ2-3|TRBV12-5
TGTGCTAGTGGTTCGCCGATAGCGGGAGGGCATACAGATACGCAGTATTTT
CASGSPIAGGHTDTQYF
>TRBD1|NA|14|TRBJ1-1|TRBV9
TGTGCCAGCAGCGAGGGGACAGGGGTCCCTGAAGCTTTCTTT
CASSEGTGVPEAFF
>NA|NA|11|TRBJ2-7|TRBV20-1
TGCAGTGCTAGTATAGGGGACGAGCAGTACTTC
CSASIGDEQYF
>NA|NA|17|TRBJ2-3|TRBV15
TGTGCCACCAGCAGAGATCAGGGTCTCGGGAGTGCAGATACGCAGTATTTT
CATSRDQGLGSADTQYF
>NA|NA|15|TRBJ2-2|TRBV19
TGTGCCAGTAGTGTCCAATCACTGAACACCGGGGAGCTGTTTTTT
CASSVQSLNTGELFF
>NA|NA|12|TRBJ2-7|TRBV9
TGTGCCAGCAGCGTAGGGAATAGTCCTCCGTACTTC
CASSVGNSPPYF
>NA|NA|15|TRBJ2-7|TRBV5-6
TGTGCCAGCAGCTTGGAGGGACATTCGTCCTACGAGCAGTACTTC
CASSLEGHSSYEQYF
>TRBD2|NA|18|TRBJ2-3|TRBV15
TGTGCCACCAGCAGAGAGACTAGCGGTCCAGGCCGGGGAGATACGCAGTATTTT
CATSRETSGPGRGDTQYF
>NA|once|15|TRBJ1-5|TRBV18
TGTGCCAGCTCACCACCGGGCAGGGGCAATCAGCCCCAGCATTTT
CASSPPGRGNQPQHF
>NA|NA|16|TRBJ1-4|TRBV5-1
TGCGCCAGCAGCTCCTCGGGGGGGGCAACTAATGAAAAACTGTTTTTT
CASSSSGGATNEKLFF
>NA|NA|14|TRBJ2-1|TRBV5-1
TGCGCCAGCAGCACCCTACCAGGGGAATGGGTGCAGTTCTTC
CASSTLPGEWVQFF
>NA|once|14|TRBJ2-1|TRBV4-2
TGTGCCAGCAGCCGTGGGGACGGGAATAATGAGCAGTTCTTC
CASSRGDGNNEQFF
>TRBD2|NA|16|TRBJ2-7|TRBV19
TGTGCCAGTAGTCCGAATTTCCTAGCGGGAGTTCCCGGGCAGTACTTC
CASSPNFLAGVPGQYF
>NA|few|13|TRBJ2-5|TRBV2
TGTGCCAGCAGGAGCGGCTACCAAGAGACCCAGTACTTC
CASRSGYQETQYF
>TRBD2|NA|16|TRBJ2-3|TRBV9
TGTGCCAGCAGCCTACTCCCGGGACTAGGAACAGATACGCAGTATTTT
CASSLLPGLGTDTQYF
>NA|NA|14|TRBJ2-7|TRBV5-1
TGCGCCAGCAGCTTGGCTCCGGACCGGTACGAGCAGTACTTC
CASSLAPDRYEQYF
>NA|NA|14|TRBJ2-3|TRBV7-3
TGTGCCAGCAGCCGAGGGGAGCTCACAGATACGCAGTATTTT
CASSRGELTDTQYF
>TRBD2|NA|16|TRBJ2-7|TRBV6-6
TGTGCCAGCAGTTACGGAAGGGGACTAACCTTGGGTGAGCAGTACTTC
CASSYGRGLTLGEQYF
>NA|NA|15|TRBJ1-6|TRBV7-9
TGTGCCAGCAGCTTAGACCGAGGAGGGAATTCACCCCTCCACTTT
CASSLDRGGNSPLHF
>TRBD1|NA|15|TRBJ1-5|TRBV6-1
TGTGCCAGCAGCGACGTCGGACAGGGCCGGCAGCCCCAGCATTTT
CASSDVGQGRQPQHF
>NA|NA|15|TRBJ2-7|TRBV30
TGTGCCTGGAGTCTGGGCCGACAGAGCTCCTACGAGCAGTACTTC
CAWSLGRQSSYEQYF
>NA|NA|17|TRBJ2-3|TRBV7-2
TGTGCCAGCAGCTTGAAATGGGAACGTCGAGCCACAGATACGCAGTATTTT
CASSLKWERRATDTQYF
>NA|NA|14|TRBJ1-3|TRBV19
TGTGCCAGTAGGGACGGGAGCTCTGGAAACACCATATATTTT
CASRDGSSGNTIYF
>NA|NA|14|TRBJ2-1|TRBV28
TGTGCCAGCAACGTAGCGTTCGGTTCCAATGAGCAGTTCTTC
CASNVAFGSNEQFF
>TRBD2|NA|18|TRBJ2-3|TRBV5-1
TGCGCCAGCAGCTCCCCTAGCGGGAGAGGTGTAGGCACAGATACGCAGTATTTT
CASSSPSGRGVGTDTQYF
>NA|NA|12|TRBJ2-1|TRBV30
TGTGCCTGGAGCCCCGGGAGCAATGAGCAGTTCTTC
CAWSPGSNEQFF
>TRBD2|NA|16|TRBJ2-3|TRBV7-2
TGTGCCAGCAGCCTTGGACTAGCGGGAGTTGCAGATACGCAGTATTTT
CASSLGLAGVADTQYF
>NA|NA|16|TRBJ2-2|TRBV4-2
TGTGCCAGCAGCCAAGCACCTAGCCCGAACACCGGGGAGCTGTTTTTT
CASSQAPSPNTGELFF
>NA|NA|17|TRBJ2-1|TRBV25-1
TGTGCCAGCAGTGATGTAGTGGGGGAAGGGGCCTACAATGAGCAGTTCTTC
CASSDVVGEGAYNEQFF